This note documents a single TCR beta chain sequence. These data are taken from a study of T cell responses to AZD1222 COVID-19 vaccine. V shed 4 bases and J shed 0 bases, with 10 bases lying between them. CDR1 is MGHRA and CDR2 is YSYEKL in the germline V gene. The CDR3 spans 15 residues. The assay was immunoSEQ multiplex PCR, and TCRdb's table has in-frame clones only and misses some. The sample carries tens of thousands of clones, approximately 85% recorded once. The receptor comes from an adult who received the AZD1222 COVID-19 vaccine. Sequences were derived from peripheral blood, sampled 28 days after the second AZD1222 dose. The chain is built from TRBV4-1 and TRBJ2-1; D remains ambiguous. The CDR3 here is CASSPRQSSYNEQFF. Here the CDR3 DNA reads TGCGCCAGCAGCCCCAGGCAGAGCTCCTACAATGAGCAGTTCTTC.